Presented here are 26 T cell receptor beta chains from one specimen sequenced in a study of regulatory T cells in long-lasting Graves disease. Time point denoted: newly diagnosed GD, antithyroid drugs for less than 3 months. Researchers made the TCR library from RNA that was extracted from PBMCs. To make TCR beta libraries, researchers used iRepertoire HTBI primers and Arm-PCR of CDR3 regions. TCRdb re-analysed the multiplex PCR reads in MiXCR, keeping a single row per CDR3 protein. The sample carries roughly 530,000 distinct CDR3 sequences, around 15% recorded once. The data were also submitted as part of a second study, on T cells in Graves' hyperthyroidism and ophthalmopathy.

Sequencing used peripheral blood mononuclear cells (PBMCs), obtained at new diagnosis, from a patient treated with antithyroid drugs. The receptors come from a woman aged 40-60 years with Graves disease.

This clonotype was picked up many times. This chain connects TRBV5-5 to TRBJ1-5; unclear D gene. The CDR3 covers 15 residues. V lost 4 bases, J lost 6 bases, and 17 bases lay in between. The germline V gene encodes CDR1 SGHKS and CDR2 YYEKEE (reference sequence). The CDR3 here is CASSPSPQTSQPQHF. The CDR3, as DNA: TGTGCCAGCAGCCCAAGCCCACAAACTTCTCAGCCCCAGCATTTT.

In its sample, this clonotype was seen a few times. V is TRBV4-1 and J is TRBJ2-3; no clear D. CDR1 is MGHRA, CDR2 YSYEKL, per germline. V dropped 3 bases and J dropped 6 bases, with 13 bases sitting between them. This CDR3 spans 14 amino acids. CDR3 region: CASSHQAYSDTQYF. The CDR3 DNA reads as TGCGCCAGCAGCCATCAGGCGTATTCGGATACGCAGTATTTT.

This clonotype was seen at least ten times. The rearrangement links TRBV2 to TRBJ1-2; TRBD1 might be the D (5 bases). This CDR3 comprises 13 residues. The V and J ends lost 0 bases and 6 bases respectively, with 8 bases between them. CDR1 is SNHLY, CDR2 FYNNEI, per germline. The CDR3 spells CASSEAVGHGYTF. The CDR3 region has the DNA TGTGCCAGCAGTGAAGCGGTGGGACATGGCTACACCTTC.

This clonotype was found a few times. It is unclear where the CDR3 begins or ends on the DNA, so no DNA is shown, and the CDR3 is as TCRdb lists it. The rearrangement joins TRBV7-9 to TRBJ2-7; the table names TRBD1, a call not compared with the DNA. The CDR3 adds up to 14 amino acids, both ends counted. Per germline, CDR1 SEHNR and CDR2 FQNEAQ (reference sequence). CDR3 sequence: CASSFGPGSYEQYF.

This clonotype appeared once. The rearrangement uses TRBV25-1 and TRBJ1-3; 9 nucleotides match TRBD1. Germline V gives CDR1 MGHDK, CDR2 SYGVNS. The CDR3 runs 14 residues. V shed 3 bases and J 8 bases; nucleotides not matched to a gene: 5. CDR3: CASSEGQGRDTIYF. The DNA for the CDR3 is TGTGCCAGCAGTGAGGGACAGGGTAGGGACACCATATATTTT. The full variable domain, completed using reference TRBV25-1 and TRBJ1-3, is EADIYQTPRYLVIGTGKKITLECSQTMGHDKMYWYQQDPGMELHLIHYSYGVNSTEKGDLSSESTVSRIRTEHFPLTLESARPSHTSQYLCASSEGQGRDTIYFGEGSWLTVV.

There are a few counts of this clonotype. The J gene is TRBJ2-7, the V gene TRBV5-6, with D maybe TRBD1 (6 bases). Between the trimmed V and J ends, which lost 1 base and 4 bases, there was a span of 15 bases. Germline assignment: CDR1 SGHDT and CDR2 YYEEEE. The CDR3 consists of 15 residues. CDR3 DNA sequence: TGTGCCAGCAGCTTGTTGCTGGACAGACTATACGAGCAGTACTTC. Its translation: CASSLLLDRLYEQYF.

A word on this clonotype: One base away lies a much larger clone, so this may be a sequencing read error. This chain links TRBV5-1 with TRBJ1-2, with D uncertain. Germline loops: CDR1 SGHRS, CDR2 YFSETQ. The CDR3 covers 13 residues. The CDR3 spells CAISLAGEYGYTF. For the CDR3, the DNA is TGCGCCATCAGCTTGGCCGGGGAGTATGGCTACACCTTC. Full variable domain (remainder filled in from reference TRBV5-1 and TRBJ1-2): KAGVTQTPRYLIKTRGQQVTLSCSPISGHRSVSWYQQTPGQGLQFLFEYFSETQRNKGNFPGRFSGRQFSNSRSEMNVSTLELGDSALYLCAISLAGEYGYTFGSGTRLTVV.

This clonotype was detected ten times or more. This sequence joins TRBV11-2 and TRBJ1-6; no reliable D call. V was clipped by 0 bases and J by 7 bases, with 7 bases between them. Per germline, CDR1 SGHAT and CDR2 FQNNGV. This CDR3 comprises 14 residues. The CDR3 region has the DNA TGTGCCAGCAGCTTAGACTGGCTGAATTCACCCCTCCACTTT. It translates to CASSLDWLNSPLHF.

This clonotype appeared a few times. This chain joins TRBV27 and TRBJ2-1; D gene ambiguous. The CDR3 consists of 13 residues. Germline V CDR1 and CDR2: MNHEY, SMNVEV (reference sequence). V gave up 3 bases and J gave up 4 bases, with 7 bases separating them. CDR3 nucleotide sequence: TGTGCCAGCAGTTTCAATAGTTACAATGAGCAGTTCTTC. Translating it yields CASSFNSYNEQFF.

This clonotype was seen many times. This chain connects TRBV20-1 to TRBJ1-2; tentatively, D is TRBD1 (5 bases). CDR1 DFQATT and CDR2 SNEGSKA come from the germline V gene (reference sequence). CDR3 length equals 16 residues. Trimming took off 1 base at V and 7 bases at J, with 22 bases between the two ends. The CDR3 is CSARVRGEGLSSGYTF. DNA for the CDR3: TGCAGTGCTAGAGTTCGGGGCGAGGGGCTATCGAGTGGCTACACCTTC.

This clonotype was seen at least ten times. This chain connects TRBV18 to TRBJ2-1; D ambiguous. The CDR3 runs 13 residues. Trimming left V 2 bases short and J 9 bases short, with 11 bases between. Germline assignment: CDR1 KGHSH and CDR2 LQKENI. The CDR3 DNA sequence: TGTGCCAGCTCACCAAGTGGTACTCTTGAGCAGTTCTTC. Encoded protein: CASSPSGTLEQFF.

The chain combines TRBV5-1 with TRBJ1-2; the D is unclear. The CDR3 runs to 15 residues. Germline CDR1 SGHRS, CDR2 YFSETQ. The V and J ends lost 0 bases and 5 bases respectively, with 14 bases between them. CDR3 DNA sequence: TGCGCCAGCAGCTTGGCCATGGGCTTCCGATATGGCTACACCTTC. This sequence encodes CASSLAMGFRYGYTF.

The rearrangement uses TRBV6-1 and TRBJ1-2, with TRBD1 matching 8 bases. CDR1 and CDR2 (germline): MNHNS, SASEGT. CDR3 length: 14 amino acids. J was trimmed by 4 bases and V by 4 bases; bases with no gene match: 5. CDR3: CASSARQGSYGYTF. In DNA form, the CDR3 reads TGTGCCAGCAGTGCACGACAGGGGAGCTATGGCTACACCTTC.

The rearrangement joins TRBV3-1 to TRBJ2-2; 7 positions agree with TRBD2. The CDR3 totals 19 residues. J lost 0 bases, V lost 0 bases, and 10 bases had no gene match. CDR1 is LGHDT, CDR2 YNNKEL, per germline (reference sequence). CDR3 sequence: CASSQEGSGAGSNTGELFF. As DNA, the CDR3 is TGTGCCAGCAGCCAAGAGGGAAGTGGAGCGGGATCGAACACCGGGGAGCTGTTTTTT.

This clonotype was seen at least ten times. The rearrangement uses TRBV20-1 and TRBJ2-7; 7 bases align to TRBD1. CDR3 length: 11 residues. The V gene end was trimmed by 5 bases and the J gene end by 6 bases; junction bases not matched to a gene: 4. The germline V gene has CDR1 DFQATT and CDR2 SNEGSKA (reference sequence). CDR3 region: CSAFRGIEQYF. The CDR3, as DNA: TGCAGTGCTTTCAGGGGGATCGAGCAGTACTTC.

This clonotype was detected a few times. A junction end diverges from the germline sequence, so it may reflect a read error. CDR3 amino acids: CSSSGRDSTLWAQYF. CDR3 in DNA: TGTTCCAGCAGCGGGAGGGACAGTACATTATGGGCCCAGTACTTC. V usage is TRBV6-1 and J usage is TRBJ2-3; 10 bases fit TRBD2. The J call is uncertain, as TRBJ2-5 better fits the DNA end. The length of the CDR3 is 15 residues. CDR1 and CDR2 (germline): MNHNS, SASEGT.

This clonotype has at least ten counts. The chain links TRBV11-2 to TRBJ2-3; D unresolved. Trimming took 4 bases from V and 2 from J, leaving 13 bases between them. This CDR3 spans 15 amino acids. Germline V gives CDR1 SGHAT, CDR2 FQNNGV. CDR3 protein: CASSSRSSFTDTQYF. In DNA form, the CDR3 reads TGTGCCAGCAGCTCCAGGAGTTCCTTCACAGATACGCAGTATTTT.

The table lists this clonotype with many counts. The J gene is TRBJ1-2, the V gene TRBV18; D ambiguous. V was cut by 0 bases and J by 5 bases, with 7 bases left in between. The CDR3 runs 13 residues. Germline CDR1 is KGHSH and CDR2 is LQKENI. The CDR3 loop is CASSPPAGYGYTF. CDR3 DNA sequence: TGTGCCAGCTCACCACCGGCCGGTTATGGCTACACCTTC.

This clonotype came up a few times. This sequence joins TRBV10-2 and TRBJ1-1; D is undetermined. Germline V gene data show CDR1 as WSHSY and CDR2 as SAAADI. The CDR3 spans 13 residues. With 3 bases removed from V and 10 bases from J, the gap between germline ends came to 15 bases. As DNA, the CDR3 is TGCGCCAGCAGTGATCAAGGAGGATACGGAGCTTTCTTT. Amino acid sequence: CASSDQGGYGAFF.

This clonotype was recorded at least ten times. The chain carries TRBV5-1 and TRBJ2-4; D might be TRBD1 or TRBD2, each matching 5 bases. Germline loops: CDR1 SGHRS, CDR2 YFSETQ. V was trimmed by 4 bases and J by 0 bases, leaving 20 bases between them. The CDR3 covers 18 residues. CDR3 sequence: CASSQGPLLDLAKNIQYF. The CDR3 coding sequence is TGCGCCAGCAGCCAGGGACCCTTGTTAGATTTAGCCAAAAACATTCAGTACTTC.

This clonotype was detected many times. The CDR3 sequence: CASSPPTGRRVNEQFF. The CDR3 DNA sequence: TGTGCCAGCAGTCCCCCGACAGGGAGAAGGGTCAATGAGCAGTTCTTC. This sequence joins TRBV6-1 and TRBJ2-1; the match to TRBD1 covers 7 bases. CDR1 is MNHNS and CDR2 is SASEGT in the germline V gene. This CDR3 contains 16 residues. V lost 5 bases to trimming and J lost 6 bases; unmatched junction nucleotides: 13.

V is TRBV5-1 and J is TRBJ2-1; D is perhaps TRBD1 or TRBD2 (6 bases each). The CDR3 length is 16 residues. Germline V CDR1 and CDR2: SGHRS, YFSETQ. Trimming took 4 bases from V and 7 from J, leaving 21 bases between them. In nucleotides, the CDR3 is TGCGCCAGCAGCAAGGGGGACTCAACTCCAACGAATGAGCAGTTCTTC. Amino acids: CASSKGDSTPTNEQFF.

This chain connects TRBV6-1 to TRBJ1-1; no clear D gene. V gave up 6 bases and J gave up 0 bases, with 20 bases separating them. CDR3 length equals 17 residues. Germline CDR1 and CDR2: MNHNS and SASEGT. The CDR3 region has the DNA TGTGCCAGCAGGGCCCAGGATTCCTTTCTAATGAACACTGAAGCTTTCTTT. Translation gives CASRAQDSFLMNTEAFF.

The table lists this clonotype with many counts. The genes are TRBV12-3 or TRBV12-4 and TRBJ1-3; D ambiguous. V dropped 4 bases and J dropped 2 bases, with 6 bases sitting between them. The CDR3 runs 13 residues. CDR3: CASSYLTGNTIYF. CDR3 bases: TGTGCCAGCAGTTACCTTACTGGAAACACCATATATTTT.

In this sample, this clonotype turned up a few times. The J gene is TRBJ2-2, the V gene TRBV20-1, with a weak D call TRBD2 (6 bases). There are 14 residues in the CDR3. V lost 3 bases and J lost 2, with 10 bases in between. Germline-derived CDR1 and CDR2 are DFQATT and SNEGSKA (reference sequence). CDR3 bases: TGCAGTGCTAGGGGGGGATCCAACACCGGGGAGCTGTTTTTT. It yields the protein CSARGGSNTGELFF.

This clonotype was observed many times. The CDR3, as DNA: TGTGCCAGCAGTTTAACCGGGACAGGGAGTACGCAGTATTTT. Its translation is CASSLTGTGSTQYF. The chain carries TRBV28 and TRBJ2-3, with 9 nucleotides matching TRBD1. With 2 bases clipped from V and 8 bases from J, the junction kept 5 bases outside the gene matches. From germline, CDR1 is MDHEN and CDR2 SYDVKM. This CDR3 comprises 14 residues.